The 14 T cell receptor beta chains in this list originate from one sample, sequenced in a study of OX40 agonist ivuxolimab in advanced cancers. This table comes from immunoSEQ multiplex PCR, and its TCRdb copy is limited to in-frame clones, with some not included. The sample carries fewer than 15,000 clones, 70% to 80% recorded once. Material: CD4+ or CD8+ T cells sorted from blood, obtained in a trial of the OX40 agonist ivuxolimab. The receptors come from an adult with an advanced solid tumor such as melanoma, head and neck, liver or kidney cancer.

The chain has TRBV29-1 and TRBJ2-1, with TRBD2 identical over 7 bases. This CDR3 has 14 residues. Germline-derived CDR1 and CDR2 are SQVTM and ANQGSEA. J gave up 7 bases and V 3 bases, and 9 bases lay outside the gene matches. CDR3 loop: CSVDGLGSGNEQFF. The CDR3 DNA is TGCAGCGTTGATGGTTTGGGTAGCGGGAATGAGCAGTTCTTC.

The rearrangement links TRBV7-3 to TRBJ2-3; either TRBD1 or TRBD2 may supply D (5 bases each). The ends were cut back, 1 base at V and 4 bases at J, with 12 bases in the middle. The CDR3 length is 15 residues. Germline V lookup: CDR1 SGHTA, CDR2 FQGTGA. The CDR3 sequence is CASSLMGRESDTQYF. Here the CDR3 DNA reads TGTGCCAGCAGCTTAATGGGCAGGGAGTCAGATACGCAGTATTTT.

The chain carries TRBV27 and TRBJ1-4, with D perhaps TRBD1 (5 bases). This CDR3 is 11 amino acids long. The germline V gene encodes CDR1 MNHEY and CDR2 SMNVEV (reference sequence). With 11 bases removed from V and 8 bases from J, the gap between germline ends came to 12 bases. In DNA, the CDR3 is TGTGCCGCGGGATGGGGGGAAAAACTGTTTTTT. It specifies CAAGWGEKLFF. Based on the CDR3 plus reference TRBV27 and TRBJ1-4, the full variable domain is EAQVTQNPRYLITVTGKKLTVTCSQNMNHEYMSWYRQDPGLGLRQIYYSMNVEVTDKGDVPEGYKVSRKEKRNFPLILESPSPNQTSLYFCAAGWGEKLFFGSGTQLSVL.

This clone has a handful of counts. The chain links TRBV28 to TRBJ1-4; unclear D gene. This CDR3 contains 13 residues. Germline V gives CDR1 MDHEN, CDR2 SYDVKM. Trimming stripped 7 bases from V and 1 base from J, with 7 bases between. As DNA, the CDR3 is TGTGCCAGCACGGTGGGAACTAATGAAAAACTGTTTTTT. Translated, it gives CASTVGTNEKLFF.

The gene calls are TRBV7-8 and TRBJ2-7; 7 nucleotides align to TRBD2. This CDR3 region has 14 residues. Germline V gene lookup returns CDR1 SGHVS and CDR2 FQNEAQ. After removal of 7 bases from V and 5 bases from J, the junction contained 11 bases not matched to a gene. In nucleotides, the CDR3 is TGTGCCAGCACTTACTCGGGGGGTTCAAACGAGCAGTACTTC. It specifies CASTYSGGSNEQYF.

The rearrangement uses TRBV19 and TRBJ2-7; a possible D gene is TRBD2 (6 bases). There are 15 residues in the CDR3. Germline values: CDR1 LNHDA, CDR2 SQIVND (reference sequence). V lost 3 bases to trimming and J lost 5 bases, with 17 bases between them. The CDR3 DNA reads TGTGCCAGTAGTATGGGGGGACCCTTTGGGAACGAGCAGTACTTC. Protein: CASSMGGPFGNEQYF.

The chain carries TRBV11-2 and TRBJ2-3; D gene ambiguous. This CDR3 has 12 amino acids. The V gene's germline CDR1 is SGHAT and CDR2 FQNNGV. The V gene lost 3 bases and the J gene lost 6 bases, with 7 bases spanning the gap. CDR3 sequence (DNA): TGTGCCAGCAGCTTTATAGAGGATACGCAGTATTTT. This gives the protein CASSFIEDTQYF.

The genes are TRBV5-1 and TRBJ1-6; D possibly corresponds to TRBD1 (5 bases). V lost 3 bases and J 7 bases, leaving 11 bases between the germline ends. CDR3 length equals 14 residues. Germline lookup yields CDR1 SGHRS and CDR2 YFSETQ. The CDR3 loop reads CASSWEGSNSPLHF. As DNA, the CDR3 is TGCGCCAGCAGCTGGGAGGGGTCAAATTCACCCCTCCACTTT.

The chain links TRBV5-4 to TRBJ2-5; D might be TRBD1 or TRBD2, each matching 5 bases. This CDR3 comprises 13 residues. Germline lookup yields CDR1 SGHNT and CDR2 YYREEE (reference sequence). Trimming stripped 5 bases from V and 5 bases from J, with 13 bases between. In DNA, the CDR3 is TGTGCCAGCAGGGGGGTAAACAGGGAGACCCAGTACTTC. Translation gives CASRGVNRETQYF.

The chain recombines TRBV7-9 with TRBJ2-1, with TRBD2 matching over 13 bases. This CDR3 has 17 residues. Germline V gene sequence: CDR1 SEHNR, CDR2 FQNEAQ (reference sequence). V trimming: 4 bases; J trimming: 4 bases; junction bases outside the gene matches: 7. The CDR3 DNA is TGTGCCAGCAGCTCCAGACTAGCGGGGGGACGTTACAATGAGCAGTTCTTC. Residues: CASSSRLAGGRYNEQFF.

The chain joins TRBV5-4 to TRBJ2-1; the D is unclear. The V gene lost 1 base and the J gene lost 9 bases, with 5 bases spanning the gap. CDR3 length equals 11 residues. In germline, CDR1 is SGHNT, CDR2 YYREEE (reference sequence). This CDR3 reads CASSLSSEQFF. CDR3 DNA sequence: TGTGCCAGCAGCTTGTCTTCTGAGCAGTTCTTC.

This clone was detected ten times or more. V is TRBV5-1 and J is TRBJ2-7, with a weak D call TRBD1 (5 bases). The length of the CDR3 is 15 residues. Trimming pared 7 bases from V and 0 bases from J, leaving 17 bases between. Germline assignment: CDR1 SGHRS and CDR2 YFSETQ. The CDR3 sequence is CASHAGTGSSYEQYF. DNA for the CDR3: TGCGCCAGCCACGCTGGAACAGGATCCTCCTACGAGCAGTACTTC.

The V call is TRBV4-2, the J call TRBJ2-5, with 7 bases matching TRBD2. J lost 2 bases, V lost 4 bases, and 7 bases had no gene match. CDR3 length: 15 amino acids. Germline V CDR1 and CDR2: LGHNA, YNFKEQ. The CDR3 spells CASSLLGEGQETQYF. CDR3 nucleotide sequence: TGTGCCAGCAGCCTCCTGGGGGAGGGACAAGAGACCCAGTACTTC.

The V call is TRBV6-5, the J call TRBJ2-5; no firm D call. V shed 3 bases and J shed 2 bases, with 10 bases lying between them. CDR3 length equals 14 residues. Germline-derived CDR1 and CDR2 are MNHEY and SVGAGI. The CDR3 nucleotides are TGTGCCAGCAGTTATCGCACAGATCAAGAGACCCAGTACTTC. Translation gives CASSYRTDQETQYF.